The rows below give T cell receptor beta chains drawn from one sample of a study of T cells after yellow fever vaccination. TCRdb reprocessed the 5' RACE reads with MiXCR, giving one entry per CDR3 protein. Altogether around 340,000 distinct CDR3 sequences are present, 12% being singletons, with the ten largest covering 2.5% to 4%. Material: CD4+ T cells sorted from PBMCs, obtained 15 days after the yellow fever booster vaccination. Source of these receptors: a man aged 18-30 years who received the YFV17D yellow fever vaccine. The CDR3 runs from the conserved cysteine through the conserved F or W. A D gene is named only where the DNA matches it firmly.

CDR3 protein,V gene,D gene,J gene
CASSSGTGYYNEQFF,TRBV11-2,TRBD1,TRBJ2-1
CASSPSLDMNTEAFF,TRBV7-2,.,TRBJ1-1
CSARDWDSYNSPLHF,TRBV20-1,TRBD1,TRBJ1-6
CASSQGRSGAGYTF,TRBV4-3,.,TRBJ1-2
CASSPPTSKYEQFF,TRBV6-5,.,TRBJ2-1
CASSYGGRMNSYEQYF,TRBV6-2/TRBV6-3,.,TRBJ2-7
CASSNIPRTQYF,TRBV28,.,TRBJ2-5
CASSRDRVNNEQFF,TRBV6-4,TRBD1,TRBJ2-1
CSARGTGGDSPLHF,TRBV20-1,TRBD1,TRBJ1-6
CASLRGEETQYF,TRBV7-9,.,TRBJ2-5
CASSRMPGDTVNTEAFF,TRBV4-1,.,TRBJ1-1
CASALVQETQYF,TRBV28,.,TRBJ2-5
CASISSGGKLGFGYNEQFF,TRBV12-3/TRBV12-4,TRBD2,TRBJ2-1
CSARVRGYTEAFF,TRBV20-1,.,TRBJ1-1
CASSRQGAGDEQYF,TRBV5-4,TRBD1,TRBJ2-7
CASSLLGGLGELFF,TRBV7-9,.,TRBJ2-2
CATLPGLHSSGANVLTF,TRBV15,TRBD2,TRBJ2-6
CASSHLTSGAAETQYF,TRBV3-1,TRBD2,TRBJ2-5
CASSPPGRQNTEAFF,TRBV18,.,TRBJ1-1
CASSYSILRTEAFF,TRBV6-5,.,TRBJ1-1
CASSLLAGFGANVLTF,TRBV5-1,.,TRBJ2-6
CASSFQGTGGAGYTF,TRBV27,TRBD1,TRBJ1-2
CASSFLGVGRTYEQYF,TRBV7-6,.,TRBJ2-7
CASSPLTASNYGYTF,TRBV18,.,TRBJ1-2
CASSPGAGRGETEAFF,TRBV7-2,.,TRBJ1-1
CASRTGLAGTDTQYF,TRBV19,TRBD2,TRBJ2-3
CASSVGLAYNEQFF,TRBV12-3/TRBV12-4,.,TRBJ2-1
CASSVRDRLNTEAFF,TRBV19,TRBD1,TRBJ1-1
CASSQRQGYTDTQYF,TRBV12-3/TRBV12-4,TRBD1,TRBJ2-3